What follows are 3 T cell receptor beta chains derived from one specimen sequenced in a study of blood T cell repertoires in COVID-19. The method was immunoSEQ multiplex PCR; TCRdb's version includes in-frame clones alone and lacks a portion of them. This table has under 250,000 clones, about 89% appearing once. Sequencing was carried out using peripheral blood. The source of these receptors is a man in his sixties who had recovered from COVID-19.

The chain is built from TRBV1 and TRBJ1-2; the table gives TRBD1 as D, unverified against the DNA. TRBV1 is a pseudogene locus. CDR3 length equals 16 residues. The CDR3 DNA sequence: TGCACCAGCAGAATGGGGCGGCGGAGAACTAACTATGGCTACACCTTC. This gives the protein CTSRMGRRRTNYGYTF.

V is TRBV5-6 and J is TRBJ2-6; TRBD2 is a possible D gene (5 bases). This CDR3 has 17 amino acids. Trimming took off 0 bases at V and 3 bases at J, with 13 bases between the two ends. CDR1 is SGHDT and CDR2 is YYEEEE in the germline V gene. CDR3 nucleotides: TGTGCCAGCAGCTTGGGACGTTCGAGGGATGGGGCCAACGTCCTGACTTTC. Translation: CASSLGRSRDGANVLTF.

V and J are TRBV11-2 and TRBJ1-2; TRBD1 aligns across 8 bases. The CDR3 length is 14 residues. Germline V gene lookup returns CDR1 SGHAT and CDR2 FQNNGV. Germline trimming cut 5 bases from V and 8 bases from J; bases unmatched to any gene: 10. Written as DNA, the CDR3 is TGTGCCAGCAGCCCGCTAGGACAGGGTTTAGGCTACACCTTC. Translated: CASSPLGQGLGYTF.